The clone carrying this TCR beta chain has ten or more counts. 5'RACE with 10-nucleotide random UMIs produced the cDNA. TCRdb itself ran the 5' RACE reads through MiXCR, one entry per CDR3 protein. The table includes 74,000 or so distinct CDR3 sequences, roughly 9.5% detected once. The data originate from a study of neurological immune-mediated disorders. Per the germline V gene, CDR1 is SGHRS and CDR2 is YFSETQ. The CDR3 contains 16 residues. The V end lost 0 bases, the J end lost 0 bases, and 12 bases lay between the germline ends. This rearrangement joins TRBV5-1 to TRBJ1-1; no firm D call. The specimen sequenced was PBMCs. The receptor comes from a man aged 50 or older in good health. The CDR3 DNA is TGCGCCAGCAGCTTGGCCGAGGGAGGTCTGAACACTGAAGCTTTCTTT. Translated: CASSLAEGGLNTEAFF.